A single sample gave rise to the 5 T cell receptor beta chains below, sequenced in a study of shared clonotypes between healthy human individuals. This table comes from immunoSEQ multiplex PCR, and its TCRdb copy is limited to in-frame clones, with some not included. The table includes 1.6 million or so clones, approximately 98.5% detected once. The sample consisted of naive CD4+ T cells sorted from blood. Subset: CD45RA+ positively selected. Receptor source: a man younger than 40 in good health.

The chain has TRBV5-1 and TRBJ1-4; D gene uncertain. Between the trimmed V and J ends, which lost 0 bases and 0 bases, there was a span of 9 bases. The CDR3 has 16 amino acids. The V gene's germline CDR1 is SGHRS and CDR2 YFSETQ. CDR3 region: CASSLVGNPTNEKLFF. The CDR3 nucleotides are TGCGCCAGCAGCTTGGTAGGCAATCCAACTAATGAAAAACTGTTTTTT.

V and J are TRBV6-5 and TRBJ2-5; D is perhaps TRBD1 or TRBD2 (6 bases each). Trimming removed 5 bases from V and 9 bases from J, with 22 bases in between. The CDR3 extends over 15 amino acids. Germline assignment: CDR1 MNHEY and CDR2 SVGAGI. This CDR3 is CASSTNSGAAMAQYF. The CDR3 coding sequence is TGTGCCAGCAGTACCAACTCGGGGGCGGCTATGGCCCAGTACTTC.

The CDR3 bases are TGTGCCAGCAGTGCGAAAACAGCGGGACTATATGACTACAATGAGCAGTTCTTC. Encoded protein: CASSAKTAGLYDYNEQFF. The chain has TRBV5-4 and TRBJ2-1; 7 nucleotides agree with TRBD2. J gave up 3 bases and V 5 bases, and 17 bases lay outside the gene matches. CDR1 is SGHNT and CDR2 is YYREEE in the germline V gene (reference sequence). The CDR3 spans 18 residues.

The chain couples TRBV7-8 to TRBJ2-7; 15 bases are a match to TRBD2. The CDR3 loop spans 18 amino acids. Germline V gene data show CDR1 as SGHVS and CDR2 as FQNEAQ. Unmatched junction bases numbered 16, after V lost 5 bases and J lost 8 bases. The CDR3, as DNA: TGTGCCAGCAGCAAGGGACTAGCGGGAGGCTTACAAGCTACGAAGCAGTACTTC. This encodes CASSKGLAGGLQATKQYF.

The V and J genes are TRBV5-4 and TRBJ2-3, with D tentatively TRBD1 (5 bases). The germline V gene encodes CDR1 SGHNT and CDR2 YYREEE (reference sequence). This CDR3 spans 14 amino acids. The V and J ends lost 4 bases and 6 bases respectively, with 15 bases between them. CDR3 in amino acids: CASSAQGMMDTQYF. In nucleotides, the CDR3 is TGTGCCAGCAGCGCCCAGGGAATGATGGATACGCAGTATTTT.